This T cell receptor beta chain was sequenced for a study of blood T cell repertoires in COVID-19. About the study: Nucleic acid was either cDNA or gDNA, and it came from T cells, B-cell-depleted T cells, or PBMCs.

Authors' analysis steps: Scientists estimated how many nucleated cells there were by amplifying reference gene primers. Using immunoSEQ multiplex PCR, the repertoire was profiled, and TCRdb retains in-frame clones only, with some absent. V, J and clone size reflect that table, while D and trimming were determined from the DNA. The table includes a few hundred thousand clones, roughly 90% detected once. The V gene lost 4 bases and the J gene lost 1 base, with 8 bases spanning the gap. Germline CDR1 reads MDHEN; CDR2 reads SYDVKM. The CDR3 spans 13 residues. The sequenced sample consisted of peripheral blood. The chain is built from TRBV28 and TRBJ2-7, with D perhaps TRBD2 (6 bases). The sequence was collected from a woman in her twenties or thirties with COVID-19, enrolled during active disease. DNA of the CDR3: TGTGCCAGCAGTTGGGACTCGTCCTACGAGCAGTACTTC. Its translation: CASSWDSSYEQYF.